The text below deals with one TCR beta chain. Its antigen is unidentified. The protocol was immunoSEQ multiplex PCR, while the TCRdb copy is restricted to in-frame clones and leaves out a portion. This table holds about 5,200 clones, more than 70% found once. V lost 5 bases to trimming and J lost 5 bases; unmatched junction nucleotides: 7. Germline values: CDR1 SGHNT, CDR2 YYREEE (reference sequence). This CDR3 is 14 amino acids long. This record comes from a study of B cell selection in AIRE deficiency. Regulatory T cells were sorted as CD4+CD25hiCD127low/negative. General study results and limits: TCRbeta-only data showed about 35% of shared healthy Treg sequences in healthy Tconv. Of a few thousand shared Treg TCRbeta sequences, over 25% were healthy-only, about 8.6% patient-only.

Sequencing used Tregs sorted from PBMCs. This TCR came from a human donor with AIRE deficiency. The chain combines TRBV5-4 with TRBJ2-5, with 9 nucleotides matching TRBD1. CDR3 bases: TGTGCCAGCAGGGGGACAGGGCGGATGGAGACCCAGTACTTC. Translating it yields CASRGTGRMETQYF.